The clone carrying this T cell receptor beta chain was detected only a few times. Its antigen is unidentified. Sequencing was performed with immunoSEQ multiplex PCR; in TCRdb, only in-frame clones are kept and a portion is missing. Seen here are under 25,000 clones, 80% to 85% observed once, and the top ten hold approximately 3.9%. The entry originates in a study of OX40 agonist ivuxolimab in advanced cancers. Study-wide results and caveats: At doses 0.1 to 3.0 mg/kg, CD4+ and CD8+ clones expanded. On average, a greater number of expanded clones characterised CD8+ T cells relative to CD4+.

Germline loops: CDR1 KGHSH, CDR2 LQKENI. The CDR3 length is 13 residues. The ends were cut back, 3 bases at V and 1 base at J, with 6 bases in the middle. V gene TRBV18 combines with J gene TRBJ1-1; D gene ambiguous. This material consisted of CD4+ or CD8+ T cells sorted from blood, taken in a trial of the OX40 agonist ivuxolimab. The TCR comes from an adult with an advanced solid tumor such as melanoma, head and neck, liver or kidney cancer. The CDR3 nucleotides are TGTGCCAGCTCACCCGACTCGAACACTGAAGCTTTCTTT. Protein: CASSPDSNTEAFF.